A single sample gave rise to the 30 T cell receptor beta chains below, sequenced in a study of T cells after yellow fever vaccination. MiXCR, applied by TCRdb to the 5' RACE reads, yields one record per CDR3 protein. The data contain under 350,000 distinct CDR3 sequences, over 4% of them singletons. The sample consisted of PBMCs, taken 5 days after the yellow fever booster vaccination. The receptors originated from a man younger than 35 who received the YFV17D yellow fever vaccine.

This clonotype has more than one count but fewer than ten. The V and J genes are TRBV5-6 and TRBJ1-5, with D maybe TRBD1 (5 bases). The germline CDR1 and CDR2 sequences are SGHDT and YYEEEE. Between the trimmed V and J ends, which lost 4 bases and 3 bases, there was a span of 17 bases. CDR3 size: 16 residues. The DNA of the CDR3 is TGTGCCAGCAGCACGGGACCCATGGATGACAATCAGCCCCAGCATTTT. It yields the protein CASSTGPMDDNQPQHF.

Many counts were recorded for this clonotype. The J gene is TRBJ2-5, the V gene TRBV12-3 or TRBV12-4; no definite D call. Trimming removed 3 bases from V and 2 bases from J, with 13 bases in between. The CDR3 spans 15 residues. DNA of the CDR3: TGTGCCAGCAGTTTTGTCCTGGGCCCTCAAGAGACCCAGTACTTC. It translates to CASSFVLGPQETQYF.

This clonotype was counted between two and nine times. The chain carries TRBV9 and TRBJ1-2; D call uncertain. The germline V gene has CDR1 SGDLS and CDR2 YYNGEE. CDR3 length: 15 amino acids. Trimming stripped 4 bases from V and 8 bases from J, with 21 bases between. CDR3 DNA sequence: TGTGCCAGCAGCCCACACGGTAGCTGGGAGGACGGCTACACCTTC. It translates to CASSPHGSWEDGYTF.

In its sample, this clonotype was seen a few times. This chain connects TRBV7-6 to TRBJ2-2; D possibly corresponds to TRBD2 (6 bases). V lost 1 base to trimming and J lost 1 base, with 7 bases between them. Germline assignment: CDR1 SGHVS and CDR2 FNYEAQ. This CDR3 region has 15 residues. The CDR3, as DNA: TGTGCCAGCAGCTTAGGGCGGGGGAACACCGGGGAGCTGTTTTTT. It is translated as CASSLGRGNTGELFF.

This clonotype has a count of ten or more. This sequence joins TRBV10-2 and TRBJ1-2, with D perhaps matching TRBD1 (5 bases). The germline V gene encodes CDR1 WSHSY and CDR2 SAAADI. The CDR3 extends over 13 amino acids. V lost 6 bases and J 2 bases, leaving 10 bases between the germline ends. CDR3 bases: TGCGCCAGCAGAGACAGACTAAACTATGGCTACACCTTC. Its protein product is CASRDRLNYGYTF.

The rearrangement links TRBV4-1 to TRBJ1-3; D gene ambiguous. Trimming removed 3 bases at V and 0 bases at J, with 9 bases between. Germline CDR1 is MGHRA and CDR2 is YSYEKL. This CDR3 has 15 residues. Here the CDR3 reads CASSHPRDSGNTIYF. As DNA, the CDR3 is TGCGCCAGCAGCCATCCACGGGACTCTGGAAACACCATATATTTT.

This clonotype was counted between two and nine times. The CDR3 DNA sequence: TGCAGTGCTAGAGAGGATGGACTAGGTGAAGCTTTCTTT. Translating gives CSAREDGLGEAFF. V is TRBV20-1 and J is TRBJ1-1; D not certain. V shed 0 bases and J shed 7 bases, with 12 bases lying between them. The CDR3 is 13 amino acids. Looked up from germline, CDR1 is DFQATT and CDR2 is SNEGSKA (reference sequence).

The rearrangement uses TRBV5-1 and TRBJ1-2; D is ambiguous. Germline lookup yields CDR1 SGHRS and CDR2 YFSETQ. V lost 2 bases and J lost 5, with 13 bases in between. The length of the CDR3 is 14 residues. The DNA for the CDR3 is TGCGCCAGCAGCTTATTCTCCCGTGAATATGGCTACACCTTC. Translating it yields CASSLFSREYGYTF. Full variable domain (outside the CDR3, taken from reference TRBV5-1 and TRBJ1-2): KAGVTQTPRYLIKTRGQQVTLSCSPISGHRSVSWYQQTPGQGLQFLFEYFSETQRNKGNFPGRFSGRQFSNSRSEMNVSTLELGDSALYLCASSLFSREYGYTFGSGTRLTVV.

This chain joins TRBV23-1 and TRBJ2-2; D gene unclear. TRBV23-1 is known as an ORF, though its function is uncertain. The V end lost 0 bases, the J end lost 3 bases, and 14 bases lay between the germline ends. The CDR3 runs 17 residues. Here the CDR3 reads CASSQSKQVRDTGELFF. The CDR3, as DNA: TGCGCCAGCAGTCAATCGAAGCAGGTTCGGGACACCGGGGAGCTGTTTTTT.

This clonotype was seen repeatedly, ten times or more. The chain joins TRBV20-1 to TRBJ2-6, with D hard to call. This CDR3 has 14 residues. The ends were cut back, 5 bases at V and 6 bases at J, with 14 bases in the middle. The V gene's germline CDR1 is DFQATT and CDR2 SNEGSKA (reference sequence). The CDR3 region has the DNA TGCAGTGCTGGCAGGTTGTCTTCGGCCAACGTCCTGACTTTC. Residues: CSAGRLSSANVLTF.

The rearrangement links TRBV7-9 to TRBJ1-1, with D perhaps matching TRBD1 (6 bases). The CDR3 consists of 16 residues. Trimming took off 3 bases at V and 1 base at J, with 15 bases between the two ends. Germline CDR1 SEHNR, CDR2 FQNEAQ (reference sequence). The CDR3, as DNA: TGTGCCAGCAGCTTTCGGGGGAGGGGGAAGAACACTGAAGCTTTCTTT. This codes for CASSFRGRGKNTEAFF.

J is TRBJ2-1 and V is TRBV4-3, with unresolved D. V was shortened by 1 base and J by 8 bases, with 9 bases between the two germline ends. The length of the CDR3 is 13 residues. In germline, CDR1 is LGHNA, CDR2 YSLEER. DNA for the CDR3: TGCGCCAGCAGCCAAGCTTCGAGGTATGAGCAGTTCTTC. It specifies CASSQASRYEQFF.

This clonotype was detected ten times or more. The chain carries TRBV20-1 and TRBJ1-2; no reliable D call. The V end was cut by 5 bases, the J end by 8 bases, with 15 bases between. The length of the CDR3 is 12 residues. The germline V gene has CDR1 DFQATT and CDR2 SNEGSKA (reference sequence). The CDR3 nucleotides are TGCAGTGCTGCCCGGGCCCTTGAGGGCTACACCTTC. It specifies CSAARALEGYTF.

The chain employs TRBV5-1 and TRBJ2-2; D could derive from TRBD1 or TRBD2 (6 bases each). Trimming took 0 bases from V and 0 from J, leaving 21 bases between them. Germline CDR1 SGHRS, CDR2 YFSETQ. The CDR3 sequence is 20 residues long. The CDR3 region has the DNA TGCGCCAGCAGCTTGGCGGGGGCAGCGATCTTCGGTTCGAACACCGGGGAGCTGTTTTTT. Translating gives CASSLAGAAIFGSNTGELFF.

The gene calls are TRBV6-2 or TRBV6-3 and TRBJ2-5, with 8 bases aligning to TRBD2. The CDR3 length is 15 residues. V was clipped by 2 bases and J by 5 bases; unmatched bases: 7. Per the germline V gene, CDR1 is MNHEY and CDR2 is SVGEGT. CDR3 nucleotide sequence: TGTGCCAGCAGTTACCGGGGGGGCCCCCTGGAGACCCAGTACTTC. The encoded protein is CASSYRGGPLETQYF.

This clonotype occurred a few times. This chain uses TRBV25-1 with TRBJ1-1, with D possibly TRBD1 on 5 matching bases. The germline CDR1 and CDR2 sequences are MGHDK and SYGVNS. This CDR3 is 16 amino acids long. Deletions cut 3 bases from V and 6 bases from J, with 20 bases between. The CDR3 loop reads CASSDFPGPHGAEAFF. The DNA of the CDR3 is TGTGCCAGCAGTGATTTTCCGGGACCCCATGGGGCTGAAGCTTTCTTT.

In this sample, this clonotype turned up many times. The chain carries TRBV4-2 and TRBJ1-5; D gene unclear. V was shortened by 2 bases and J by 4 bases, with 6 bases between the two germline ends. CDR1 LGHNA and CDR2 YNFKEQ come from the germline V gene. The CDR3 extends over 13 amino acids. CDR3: CASSQSKNQPQHF. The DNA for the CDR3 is TGTGCCAGCAGCCAATCCAAAAATCAGCCCCAGCATTTT.

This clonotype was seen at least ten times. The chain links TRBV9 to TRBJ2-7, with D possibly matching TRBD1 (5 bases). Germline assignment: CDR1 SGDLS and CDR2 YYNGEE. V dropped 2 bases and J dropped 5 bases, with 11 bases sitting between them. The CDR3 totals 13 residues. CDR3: CASSVGQVNEQYF. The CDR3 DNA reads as TGTGCCAGCAGCGTGGGGCAGGTCAACGAGCAGTACTTC.

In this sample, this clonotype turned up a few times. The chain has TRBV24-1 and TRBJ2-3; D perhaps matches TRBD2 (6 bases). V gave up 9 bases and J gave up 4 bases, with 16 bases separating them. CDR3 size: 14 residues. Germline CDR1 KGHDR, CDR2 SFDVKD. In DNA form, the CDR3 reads TGTGCCACCGCGTCTGCGGGCGGGGCAGATACGCAGTATTTT. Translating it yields CATASAGGADTQYF.

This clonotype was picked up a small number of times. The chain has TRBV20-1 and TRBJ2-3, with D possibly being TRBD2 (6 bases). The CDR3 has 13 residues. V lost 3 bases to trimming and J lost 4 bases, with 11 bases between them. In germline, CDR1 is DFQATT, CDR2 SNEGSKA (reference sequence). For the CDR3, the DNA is TGCAGTGCTAGGGAGGGTTCCCCAGATACGCAGTATTTT. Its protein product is CSAREGSPDTQYF.

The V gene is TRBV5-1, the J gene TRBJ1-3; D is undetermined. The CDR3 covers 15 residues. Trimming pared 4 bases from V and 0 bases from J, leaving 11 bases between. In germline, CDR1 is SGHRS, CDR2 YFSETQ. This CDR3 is CASSLMTDSGNTIYF. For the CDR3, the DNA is TGCGCCAGCAGCCTGATGACTGACTCTGGAAACACCATATATTTT.

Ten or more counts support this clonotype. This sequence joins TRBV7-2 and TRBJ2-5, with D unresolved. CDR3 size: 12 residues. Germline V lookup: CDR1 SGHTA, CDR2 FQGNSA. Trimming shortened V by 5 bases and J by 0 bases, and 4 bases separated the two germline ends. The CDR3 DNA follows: TGTGCCAGCAGCCGCTACCAAGAGACCCAGTACTTC. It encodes CASSRYQETQYF.

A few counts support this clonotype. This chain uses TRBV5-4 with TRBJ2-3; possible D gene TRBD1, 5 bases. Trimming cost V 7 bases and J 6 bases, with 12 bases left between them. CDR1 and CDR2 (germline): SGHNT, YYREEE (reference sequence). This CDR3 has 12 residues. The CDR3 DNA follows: TGTGCCAGCGAAGCCCCAGGGGATACGCAGTATTTT. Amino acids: CASEAPGDTQYF.

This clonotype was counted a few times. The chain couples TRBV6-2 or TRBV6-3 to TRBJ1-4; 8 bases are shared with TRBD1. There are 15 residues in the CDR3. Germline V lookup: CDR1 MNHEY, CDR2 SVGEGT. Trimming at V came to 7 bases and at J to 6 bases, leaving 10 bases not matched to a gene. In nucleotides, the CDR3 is TGTGCCAGCACTCGAAGACAGGGGACGTATGAAAAACTGTTTTTT. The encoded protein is CASTRRQGTYEKLFF.

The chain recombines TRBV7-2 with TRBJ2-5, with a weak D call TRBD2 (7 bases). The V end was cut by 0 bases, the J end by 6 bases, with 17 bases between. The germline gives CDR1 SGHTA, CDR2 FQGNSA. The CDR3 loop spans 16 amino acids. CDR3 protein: CASSLAPRGAVKTQYF. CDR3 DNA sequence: TGTGCCAGCAGCTTAGCGCCCCGGGGGGCCGTCAAGACCCAGTACTTC.

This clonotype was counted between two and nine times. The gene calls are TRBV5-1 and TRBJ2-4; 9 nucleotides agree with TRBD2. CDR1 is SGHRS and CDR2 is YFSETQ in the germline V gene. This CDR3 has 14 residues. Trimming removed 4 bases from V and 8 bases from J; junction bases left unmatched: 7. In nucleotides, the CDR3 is TGCGCCAGCAGCCCTCTAGCGGGGAGAGACATTCAGTACTTC. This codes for CASSPLAGRDIQYF.

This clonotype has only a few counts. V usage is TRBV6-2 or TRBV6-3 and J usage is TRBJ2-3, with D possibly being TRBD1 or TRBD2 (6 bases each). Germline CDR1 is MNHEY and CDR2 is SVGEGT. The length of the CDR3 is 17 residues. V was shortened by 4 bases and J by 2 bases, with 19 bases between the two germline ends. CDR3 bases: TGTGCCAGCAGTTCGGGCAGGGGAGGATTTATCACAGATACGCAGTATTTT. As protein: CASSSGRGGFITDTQYF.

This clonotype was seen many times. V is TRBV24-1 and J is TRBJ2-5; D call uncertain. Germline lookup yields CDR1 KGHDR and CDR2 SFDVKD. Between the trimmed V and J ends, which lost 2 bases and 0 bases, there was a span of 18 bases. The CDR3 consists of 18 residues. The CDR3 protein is CATSDSHGLGIDQETQYF. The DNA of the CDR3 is TGTGCCACCAGTGATTCTCACGGTTTAGGGATCGACCAAGAGACCCAGTACTTC.

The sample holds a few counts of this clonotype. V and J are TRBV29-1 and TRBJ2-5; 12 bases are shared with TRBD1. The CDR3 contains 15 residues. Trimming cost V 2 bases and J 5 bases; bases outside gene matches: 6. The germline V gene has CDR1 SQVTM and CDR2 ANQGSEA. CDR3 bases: TGCAGCGTTGAATCCGGGACAGGGGGCGGTGAGACCCAGTACTTC. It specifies CSVESGTGGGETQYF. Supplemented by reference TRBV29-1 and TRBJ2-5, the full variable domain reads SAVISQKPSRDICQRGTSLTIQCQVDSQVTMMFWYRQQPGQSLTLIATANQGSEATYESGFVIDKFPISRPNLTFSTLTVSNMSPEDSSIYLCSVESGTGGGETQYFGPGTRLLVL.

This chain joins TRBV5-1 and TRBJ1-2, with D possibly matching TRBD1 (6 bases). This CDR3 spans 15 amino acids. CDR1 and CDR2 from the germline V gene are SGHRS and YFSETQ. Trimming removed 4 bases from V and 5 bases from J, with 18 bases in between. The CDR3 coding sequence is TGCGCCAGCAGCCCGAACGGGGGGGCCCAGTATGGCTACACCTTC. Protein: CASSPNGGAQYGYTF.